The clone carrying this T cell receptor beta chain showed up many times. This entry belongs to a study of early T cells in non-severe SARS-CoV-2 infection. Each cDNA molecule carried a unique molecular identifier. TCRdb recomputed calls from the 5' RACE reads with MiXCR, one row per CDR3 protein. The sample yields tens of thousands of distinct CDR3 sequences, 4.5% to 6% seen once. This TCR was sampled from an adult who was a healthcare worker with PCR-confirmed SARS-CoV-2 infection or an uninfected control (not recorded which). Sequenced sample: whole blood.

CDR3 in DNA: TGTGCCAGCAGCCAAGAGAGGCGCCGCTACCCCAGTAGGCCAGAGACCCAGTACTTC. Its translation: CASSQERRRYPSRPETQYF. This chain uses TRBV3-1 with TRBJ2-5; D uncertain. Germline assignment: CDR1 LGHDT and CDR2 YNNKEL (reference sequence). This CDR3 has 19 amino acids. Trimming pared 0 bases from V and 4 bases from J, leaving 24 bases between.